This record covers a single T cell receptor beta chain. As yet, its antigen is unknown. The sample is drawn from a study of cytomegalovirus exposure and HLA in healthy donors. Study-level results: Later analysis suggested links between common viral pathogens and several top significant clusters.

This CDR3 is built from 15 residues. The V and J ends lost 5 bases and 6 bases, in that order; junction bases with no gene match: 7. Germline CDR1 is MDHEN and CDR2 is SYDVKM. The PCR had 60 Vbeta and 13 Jbeta primers. Some clones are missing from TCRdb's copy, which holds only in-frame ones; the method was immunoSEQ multiplex PCR. The sample has around 130,000 clones, more than 65% seen once; the top ten hold approximately 1.8%. The sample was PBMCs. This clonotype was obtained from a woman aged 30 to 39 in good health and CMV-seronegative. The V gene is TRBV28, the J gene TRBJ2-5; 12 bases fit TRBD1. The CDR3 DNA sequence: TGTGCCAGCAGTATCGGGACAGGGGGCGTCAAGACCCAGTACTTC. The encoded protein is CASSIGTGGVKTQYF.